This TCR beta chain was captured by sequencing in a study of Ad26.COV2.S vaccination and SARS-CoV-2 variants. The V gene lost 4 bases and the J gene lost 6 bases, with 18 bases spanning the gap. From germline, CDR1 is MNHEY and CDR2 SMNVEV (reference sequence). The CDR3 runs to 16 residues. The sample's treatment: roughly 18 received Ad26.COV2.S at low or high dose, single or two shots; 5 received placebo; per-sample allocation not given. The samples date from day 63 after the first vaccine or placebo injection. The data were produced by immunoSEQ multiplex PCR, yet TCRdb's version contains in-frame clones alone and is incomplete. This sample has more than 400,000 clones, with roughly 90% found just once. Only one count was recorded for this clone.

The chain links TRBV27 to TRBJ1-4, with D possibly matching TRBD1 (5 bases). This receptor was obtained from a person aged 18 to 65 who received the Ad26.COV2.S COVID-19 vaccine or a placebo. This specimen consisted of peripheral blood, obtained in a trial of Ad26.COV2.S vaccine versus placebo. CDR3 loop: CASSSNGWGMDEKLFF. The CDR3 nucleotides read TGTGCCAGCAGTTCAAACGGGTGGGGCATGGATGAAAAACTGTTTTTT.